The next 12 T cell receptor beta chains were all read from a single sample in a study of spatial heterogeneity in lung cancer. TCRdb fed the 5' RACE reads into MiXCR, producing one record per CDR3 protein. The table has more than 80,000 distinct CDR3 sequences, approximately 12% seen once. The time point denotes: sample taken at primary tumor resection. The sample consisted of PBMCs, taken at surgery. Source of these receptors: a male donor with early-stage non-small cell lung cancer.

This clonotype was picked up many times. V and J are TRBV14 and TRBJ2-5; no reliable D call. CDR1 is SGHDN, CDR2 FVKESK, per germline. This CDR3 contains 15 residues. Deletions cut 4 bases from V and 1 base from J, with 13 bases between. The CDR3 sequence is CASSPPSMRQETQYF. The CDR3 DNA reads TGTGCCAGCAGCCCCCCGTCAATGCGCCAAGAGACCCAGTACTTC.

The table lists this clonotype with a few counts. V gene TRBV11-3 combines with J gene TRBJ2-1, with unresolved D. The CDR3 is 15 amino acids. Germline assignment: CDR1 SGHNT and CDR2 YENEEA. Trimming left V 1 base short and J 0 bases short, with 7 bases between. The CDR3 spells CASSLVVHSYNEQFF. The CDR3 DNA sequence: TGTGCCAGCAGCTTAGTGGTACACTCCTACAATGAGCAGTTCTTC.

V is TRBV3-1 and J is TRBJ2-1; 7 nucleotides align to TRBD2. This CDR3 is 14 amino acids long. V lost 1 base and J lost 9; bases outside the gene matches: 6. CDR1 and CDR2 (germline): LGHDT, YNNKEL (reference sequence). The CDR3 spells CASSQGLAPFEQFF. The CDR3 nucleotides are TGTGCCAGCAGCCAAGGACTAGCCCCATTTGAGCAGTTCTTC.

This clonotype was counted at least ten times. The rearrangement joins TRBV7-2 to TRBJ2-5; no definite D call. V dropped 4 bases and J dropped 1 base, with 10 bases sitting between them. The CDR3 is 14 amino acids. CDR1 is SGHTA and CDR2 is FQGNSA in the germline V gene. The CDR3 region has the DNA TGTGCCAGCAGCTCTTTGGCGGCCCAAGAGACCCAGTACTTC. Translated: CASSSLAAQETQYF.

Concerning this clonotype: The conserved closing phenylalanine or tryptophan is absent in this CDR3, likely reflecting a read error. This chain uses TRBV7-9 with TRBJ1-5; D unclear. This CDR3 has 12 amino acids. Trimming pared 2 bases from V and 5 bases from J, leaving 4 bases between. The germline gives CDR1 SEHNR, CDR2 FQNEAQ (reference sequence). The CDR3 bases are TGTGCCAGCAGCTTACCAGATCAGCCCCAGCATATT. Translation: CASSLPDQPQHI.

Remarks on this clonotype: It is unclear where the CDR3 begins or ends on the DNA, so no DNA is shown, and the CDR3 is as TCRdb lists it. The rearrangement links TRBV10-2 to TRBJ2-7; the listed D gene, TRBD1, was not tested against the DNA. 13 amino acids form the CDR3, both terminal residues included. Germline CDR1 is WSHSY and CDR2 is SAAADI. The CDR3 sequence: CASRTSTSGPGYF.

The sample holds many counts of this clonotype. The CDR3 protein is CASSPDRDTEAFF. The CDR3 nucleotides are TGTGCCAGCAGCCCGGACAGGGACACTGAAGCTTTCTTT. The chain uses TRBV5-6 and TRBJ1-1, with 8 bases that match TRBD1. Looked up from germline, CDR1 is SGHDT and CDR2 is YYEEEE. The CDR3 is 13 amino acids. J gave up 3 bases and V 4 bases, and 2 bases lay outside the gene matches.

The chain employs TRBV20-1 and TRBJ1-5, with D perhaps matching TRBD1 (5 bases). The CDR3 is made up of 14 amino acids. V lost 6 bases and J lost 5, with 17 bases in between. CDR1 is DFQATT and CDR2 is SNEGSKA in the germline V gene (reference sequence). CDR3 nucleotides: TGCAGTGCAAAGAGGGCAGTGGGGCATCAGCCCCAGCATTTT. Translation: CSAKRAVGHQPQHF.

This clonotype has a count of ten or more. V and J are TRBV4-3 and TRBJ2-3; D may match TRBD1 or TRBD2 (5 bases each). The V gene lost 3 bases and the J gene lost 5 bases, with 12 bases spanning the gap. Germline-derived CDR1 and CDR2 are LGHNA and YSLEER. The CDR3 contains 14 residues. The CDR3 DNA reads as TGCGCCAGCAGCCAGGGACCCCCGGGAGATACGCAGTATTTT. As protein: CASSQGPPGDTQYF.

This clonotype was seen a handful of times. The chain couples TRBV6-5 to TRBJ1-2; possible D gene TRBD1, 5 bases. The germline V gene encodes CDR1 MNHEY and CDR2 SVGAGI. The V gene lost 6 bases and the J gene lost 2 bases, with 7 bases spanning the gap. This CDR3 is built from 12 residues. The CDR3 DNA reads TGTGCCAGCAGGCAGGGCAACTATGGCTACACCTTC. Translating gives CASRQGNYGYTF.

This clonotype was seen ten or more times. V and J are TRBV20-1 and TRBJ2-7, with TRBD2 identical over 8 bases. Germline assignment: CDR1 DFQATT and CDR2 SNEGSKA (reference sequence). The CDR3 is 15 amino acids. J lost 5 bases, V lost 5 bases, and 14 bases had no gene match. CDR3 amino acids: CSAAPGSGSVNEQYF. The CDR3 bases are TGCAGTGCTGCCCCGGGGAGCGGGAGTGTCAACGAGCAGTACTTC.

V is TRBV6-5 and J is TRBJ2-1, with 10 bases fitting TRBD1. The germline V gene has CDR1 MNHEY and CDR2 SVGAGI. Losses at the gene ends were 5 bases for V and 7 bases for J; bases not matched to a gene: 11. CDR3 size: 16 residues. The chain's CDR3 is CASSAAGTGERNEQFF. CDR3 coding DNA: TGTGCCAGCAGTGCCGCAGGGACAGGGGAGAGGAATGAGCAGTTCTTC.